A single sample gave rise to the 20 T cell receptor beta chains below, sequenced in a study of T cell clones after liver transplantation. Sequencing used immunoSEQ multiplex PCR; TCRdb keeps in-frame clones, though not all of them. The data show around 100,000 clones, approximately 78% seen once. The sequencing used CD4+ T cells from blood, collected before liver transplant. These receptors all stem from a human donor who received a liver transplant.

The sample holds many counts of this clone. V gene TRBV2 combines with J gene TRBJ1-2; TRBD1 matches at 10 bases. Germline assignment: CDR1 SNHLY and CDR2 FYNNEI. V shed 6 bases and J 7 bases; nucleotides not matched to a gene: 11. CDR3 length: 15 residues. In nucleotides, the CDR3 is TGTGCCAGCAGGGAGTACCCGGGACAGGGGTTTGGCTACACCTTC. It translates to CASREYPGQGFGYTF.

CDR3 sequence: CASSLEVGGQPQHF. CDR3 coding DNA: TGTGCCAGCAGCTTAGAGGTAGGGGGGCAGCCCCAGCATTTT. This rearrangement joins TRBV7-2 to TRBJ1-5, with D tentatively TRBD1 (6 bases). The CDR3 spans 14 residues. From germline, CDR1 is SGHTA and CDR2 FQGNSA. V lost 1 base and J lost 7, with 11 bases in between.

The chain employs TRBV6-5 and TRBJ2-1, with 8 bases fitting TRBD1. V gave up 4 bases and J gave up 7 bases; unmatched junction bases: 12. The CDR3 runs 16 residues. Germline-derived CDR1 and CDR2 are MNHEY and SVGAGI. The CDR3 DNA reads TGTGCCAGCAGTTCCAGGACCGGGACAGGAGAGAATGAGCAGTTCTTC. Its protein is CASSSRTGTGENEQFF.

This chain links TRBV29-1 with TRBJ1-4; TRBD1 might be the D (5 bases). V shed 5 bases and J shed 7 bases, with 20 bases lying between them. This CDR3 has 15 amino acids. Germline lookup yields CDR1 SQVTM and CDR2 ANQGSEA. The CDR3 reads CSVSGGKGFSEKLFF. The CDR3, as DNA: TGCAGCGTTTCCGGGGGGAAGGGCTTTAGTGAAAAACTGTTTTTT.

This clone has a handful of counts. J is TRBJ1-2 and V is TRBV11-2; 10 bases line up with TRBD1. Per germline, CDR1 SGHAT and CDR2 FQNNGV. The J segment lost 1 base and the V segment lost 5 bases, leaving 13 bases of the junction unmatched. The CDR3 totals 18 residues. CDR3 nucleotide sequence: TGTGCCAGCAGCAAATTCCCGGGACAGGGGCCCCTTAACTATGGCTACACCTTC. As protein: CASSKFPGQGPLNYGYTF. Variable domain in full (rest from reference TRBV11-2 and TRBJ1-2): EAGVAQSPRYKIIEKRQSVAFWCNPISGHATLYWYQQILGQGPKLLIQFQNNGVVDDSQLPKDRFSAERLKGVDSTLKIQPAKLEDSAVYLCASSKFPGQGPLNYGYTFGSGTRLTVV.

This clone was detected once. The V call is TRBV19, the J call TRBJ2-7, with D perhaps matching TRBD2 (6 bases). Deletions cut 5 bases from V and 2 bases from J, with 13 bases between. The V gene's germline CDR1 is LNHDA and CDR2 SQIVND (reference sequence). The CDR3 extends over 14 amino acids. The CDR3 reads CASSARTGAYEQYF. The CDR3 bases are TGTGCCAGTAGTGCGCGGACGGGGGCCTACGAGCAGTACTTC. The variable domain in full, with the rest retrieved from reference TRBV19 and TRBJ2-7, is DGGITQSPKYLFRKEGQNVTLSCEQNLNHDAMYWYRQDPGQGLRLIYYSQIVNDFQKGDIAEGYSVSREKKESFPLTVTSAQKNPTAFYLCASSARTGAYEQYFGPGTRLTVT.

The J gene is TRBJ2-2, the V gene TRBV28; D is ambiguous. Trimming shortened V by 6 bases and J by 9 bases, and 8 bases separated the two germline ends. This CDR3 has 11 residues. The germline V gene encodes CDR1 MDHEN and CDR2 SYDVKM. CDR3 in DNA: TGTGCCAGCAGCAGCCCCCGGGAGCTGTTTTTT. Translation: CASSSPRELFF.

The V gene is TRBV7-9, the J gene TRBJ2-1; D gene ambiguous. CDR1 and CDR2 (germline): SEHNR, FQNEAQ (reference sequence). The CDR3 is made up of 13 amino acids. The V gene lost 3 bases and the J gene lost 15 bases, with 18 bases spanning the gap. The CDR3 loop reads CASSLPPGLSLFF. As DNA, the CDR3 is TGTGCCAGCAGCTTGCCCCCGGGCTTAAGCCTGTTCTTC.

This chain uses TRBV7-9 with TRBJ1-3, with D hard to call. Trimming took off 1 base at V and 0 bases at J, with 7 bases between the two ends. The CDR3 runs 15 residues. Germline loops: CDR1 SEHNR, CDR2 FQNEAQ (reference sequence). CDR3 protein: CASSLEASSGNTIYF. CDR3 DNA sequence: TGTGCCAGCAGCTTAGAGGCAAGCTCTGGAAACACCATATATTTT.

The V gene is TRBV5-4, the J gene TRBJ2-5; 11 positions match TRBD2. Germline CDR1 is SGHNT and CDR2 is YYREEE (reference sequence). This CDR3 has 15 amino acids. The junction had 4 bases not matched to a gene; V was cut back by 4 bases and J by 2 bases. For the CDR3, the DNA is TGTGCCAGCAGCCGGGTAGCGGGGGGGCAAGAGACCCAGTACTTC. Translation gives CASSRVAGGQETQYF.

The chain is built from TRBV7-3 and TRBJ2-2; possibly TRBD2 for D (5 bases). CDR1 and CDR2 (germline): SGHTA, FQGTGA. V shed 6 bases and J shed 0 bases, with 8 bases lying between them. The CDR3 is made up of 14 amino acids. CDR3 bases: TGTGCCAGCAGAGCGGTCGCGAACACCGGGGAGCTGTTTTTT. This translates into CASRAVANTGELFF.

The J gene is TRBJ1-2, the V gene TRBV4-1, with D possibly being TRBD1 (6 bases). The V gene lost 0 bases and the J gene lost 6 bases, with 11 bases spanning the gap. This CDR3 is built from 14 residues. Germline-derived CDR1 and CDR2 are MGHRA and YSYEKL. CDR3 bases: TGCGCCAGCAGCCAAGACAGGGGTCGAGATGGCTACACCTTC. It translates to CASSQDRGRDGYTF.

This rearrangement joins TRBV19 to TRBJ1-3; D remains unclear. Trimming took 4 bases from V and 4 from J, leaving 8 bases between them. This CDR3 spans 13 amino acids. CDR1 is LNHDA and CDR2 is SQIVND in the germline V gene (reference sequence). The CDR3 here is CASSTDFGNTIYF. The CDR3 nucleotides read TGTGCCAGTAGTACAGACTTCGGAAACACCATATATTTT. Full variable domain (outside the CDR3, taken from reference TRBV19 and TRBJ1-3): DGGITQSPKYLFRKEGQNVTLSCEQNLNHDAMYWYRQDPGQGLRLIYYSQIVNDFQKGDIAEGYSVSREKKESFPLTVTSAQKNPTAFYLCASSTDFGNTIYFGEGSWLTVV.

The V and J genes are TRBV4-1 and TRBJ1-4; possibly TRBD1 for D (5 bases). CDR3 size: 16 residues. The V end was cut by 2 bases, the J end by 8 bases, with 18 bases between. Germline V lookup: CDR1 MGHRA, CDR2 YSYEKL. The CDR3 region is CASSQPRSGGVEKLFF. The CDR3 DNA reads as TGCGCCAGCAGCCAACCGCGGTCAGGAGGGGTCGAAAAACTGTTTTTT.

The chain is built from TRBV7-9 and TRBJ1-4, with D possibly matching TRBD1 (5 bases). V was shortened by 5 bases and J by 8 bases, with 15 bases between the two germline ends. The CDR3 contains 14 residues. Germline CDR1 is SEHNR and CDR2 is FQNEAQ (reference sequence). DNA of the CDR3: TGTGCCAGCAGCCCAACCGGGACCCGAGAAAAACTGTTTTTT. The encoded protein is CASSPTGTREKLFF.

This chain connects TRBV19 to TRBJ2-7; weak D call: TRBD2 (5 bases). This CDR3 contains 16 residues. Looked up from germline, CDR1 is LNHDA and CDR2 is SQIVND (reference sequence). Trimming cost V 4 bases and J 7 bases, with 23 bases left between them. The CDR3 loop reads CASSTIKTAIPGEQYF. The CDR3 DNA follows: TGTGCCAGTAGTACCATTAAAACAGCTATTCCGGGGGAGCAGTACTTC.

This chain links TRBV7-2 with TRBJ2-1; D not certain. Trimming took 1 base from V and 4 from J, leaving 11 bases between them. The CDR3 is made up of 15 amino acids. The germline gives CDR1 SGHTA, CDR2 FQGNSA. CDR3 loop: CASSLVAVQYNEQFF. In nucleotides, the CDR3 is TGTGCCAGCAGCTTAGTCGCGGTACAGTACAATGAGCAGTTCTTC.

The gene calls are TRBV28 and TRBJ1-5; 7 nucleotides line up with TRBD1. Looked up from germline, CDR1 is MDHEN and CDR2 is SYDVKM. There are 14 residues in the CDR3. Trimming removed 6 bases from V and 6 bases from J; junction bases left unmatched: 8. The DNA of the CDR3 is TGTGCCAGCAGACCGACAGGGAGTCGTCAGCCCCAGCATTTT. It specifies CASRPTGSRQPQHF.

This clone was counted at least ten times. The V and J genes are TRBV29-1 and TRBJ1-1; D is possibly TRBD1 (6 bases). The CDR3 is 13 residues long. The V end lost 8 bases, the J end lost 5 bases, and 18 bases lay between the germline ends. The germline CDR1 and CDR2 sequences are SQVTM and ANQGSEA. The CDR3 loop is CSIKGGATTEAFF. The CDR3, as DNA: TGCAGCATTAAGGGGGGGGCGACGACTGAAGCTTTCTTT. Full variable domain (outside the CDR3, taken from reference TRBV29-1 and TRBJ1-1): SAVISQKPSRDICQRGTSLTIQCQVDSQVTMMFWYRQQPGQSLTLIATANQGSEATYESGFVIDKFPISRPNLTFSTLTVSNMSPEDSSIYLCSIKGGATTEAFFGQGTRLTVV.

The chain has TRBV5-4 and TRBJ2-6, with D hard to call. The CDR3 contains 15 residues. V shed 1 base and J shed 2 bases, with 7 bases lying between them. Germline CDR1 is SGHNT and CDR2 is YYREEE (reference sequence). The CDR3 sequence is CASSLPGTGANVLTF. CDR3 nucleotide sequence: TGTGCCAGCAGCTTGCCGGGCACTGGGGCCAACGTCCTGACTTTC.